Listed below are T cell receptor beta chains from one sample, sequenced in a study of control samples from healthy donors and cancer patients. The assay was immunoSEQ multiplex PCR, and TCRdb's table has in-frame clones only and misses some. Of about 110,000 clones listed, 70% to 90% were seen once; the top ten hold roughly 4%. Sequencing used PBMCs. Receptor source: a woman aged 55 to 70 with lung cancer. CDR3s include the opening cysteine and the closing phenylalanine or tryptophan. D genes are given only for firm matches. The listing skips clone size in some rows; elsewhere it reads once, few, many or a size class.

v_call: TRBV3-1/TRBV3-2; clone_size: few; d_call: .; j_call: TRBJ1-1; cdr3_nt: TGTGCCAGCAGCCAAGTATGGGGTGATTACGGGACTGAAGCTTTCTTT; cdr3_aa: CASSQVWGDYGTEAFF
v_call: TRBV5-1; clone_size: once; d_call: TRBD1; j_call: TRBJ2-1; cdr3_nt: TGCGCCAGCAGCGTCACAGGGGGCGCCCACAATGAGCAGTTCTTC; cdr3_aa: CASSVTGGAHNEQFF
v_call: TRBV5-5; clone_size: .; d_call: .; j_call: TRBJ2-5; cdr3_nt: TGTGCCAGCAGCTTGTTGGTGGGGCCAGAGACCCAGTACTTC; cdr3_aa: CASSLLVGPETQYF
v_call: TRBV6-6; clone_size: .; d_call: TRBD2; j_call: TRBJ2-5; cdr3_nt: TGTGCCAGCAGATGGACTAGCGGGTCATCCCAAGAGACCCAGTACTTC; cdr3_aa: CASRWTSGSSQETQYF
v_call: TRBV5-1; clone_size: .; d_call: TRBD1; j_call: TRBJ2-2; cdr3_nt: TGCGCCAGCAGCCAACCAGGGGGCGCGGGCACCGGGGAGCTGTTTTTT; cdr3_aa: CASSQPGGAGTGELFF
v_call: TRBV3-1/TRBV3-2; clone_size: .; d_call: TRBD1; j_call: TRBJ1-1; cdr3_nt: TGTGCCAGCAGCCGATGGACAGGGGGCGCATTGAAGACTGAAGCTTTCTTT; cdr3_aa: CASSRWTGGALKTEAFF
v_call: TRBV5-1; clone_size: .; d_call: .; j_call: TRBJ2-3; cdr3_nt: TGCGCCAGCAGCCTCTCCTCGCCCCGCACAGATACGCAGTATTTT; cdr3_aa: CASSLSSPRTDTQYF
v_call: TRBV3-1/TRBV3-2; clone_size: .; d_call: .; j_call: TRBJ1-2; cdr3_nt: TGTGCCAGCAGCCAAGAAGGGACCGCCAGGGATGGCTACACCTTC; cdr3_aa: CASSQEGTARDGYTF
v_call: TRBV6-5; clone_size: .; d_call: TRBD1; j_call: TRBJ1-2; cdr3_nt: TGTGCCAGCGAGGACAGGGGCCGTAGTGGCTACACCTTC; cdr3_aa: CASEDRGRSGYTF
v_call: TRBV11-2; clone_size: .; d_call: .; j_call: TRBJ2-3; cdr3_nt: TGTGCCAGCACCCCTTCCACAGATACGCAGTATTTT; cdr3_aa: CASTPSTDTQYF
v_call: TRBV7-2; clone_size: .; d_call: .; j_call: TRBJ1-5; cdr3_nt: TGTGCCAGCAGCTTAGACGGGAATTCTCAGCCCCAGCATTTT; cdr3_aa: CASSLDGNSQPQHF
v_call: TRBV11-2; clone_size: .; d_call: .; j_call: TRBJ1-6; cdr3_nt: TGTGCCAGCAGCTTAGGACGGCTATATAATTCACCCCTCCACTTT; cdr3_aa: CASSLGRLYNSPLHF
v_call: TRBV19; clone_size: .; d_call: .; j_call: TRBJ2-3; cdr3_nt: TGTGCCAGTAGTATATATCAGGGAGAGCTCACAGATACGCAGTATTTT; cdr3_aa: CASSIYQGELTDTQYF
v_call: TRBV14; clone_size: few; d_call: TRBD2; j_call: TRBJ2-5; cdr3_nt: TGTGCCAGCAGCCAAAGTCGTACTAGCGGGGGGTCGGAGACCCAGTACTTC; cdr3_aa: CASSQSRTSGGSETQYF
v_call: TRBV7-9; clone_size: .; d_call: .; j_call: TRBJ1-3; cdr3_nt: TGTGCCAGCAGCTTAGAGGCCGCCCGACTGTCTGGAAACACCATATATTTT; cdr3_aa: CASSLEAARLSGNTIYF
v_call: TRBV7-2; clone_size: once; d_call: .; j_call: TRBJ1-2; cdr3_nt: TGTGCCAGCAGCCCCCGCGTCGGAGGGTGGGATGGCTACACCTTC; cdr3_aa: CASSPRVGGWDGYTF
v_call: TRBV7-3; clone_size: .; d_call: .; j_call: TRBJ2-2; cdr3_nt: TGTGCCAGCAGCTTAACGTTGGTGGCTAGCGAGAACACCGGGGAGCTGTTTTTT; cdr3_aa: CASSLTLVASENTGELFF
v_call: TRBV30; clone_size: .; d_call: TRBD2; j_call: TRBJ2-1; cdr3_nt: TGTGCCTGGGCTGGGCTAGCGGGTAGAAATGAGCAGTTCTTC; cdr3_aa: CAWAGLAGRNEQFF
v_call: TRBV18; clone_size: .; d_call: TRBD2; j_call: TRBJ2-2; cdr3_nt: TGTGCCAGCTCACCTGTAAGCGGGACCGCGAACACCGGGGAGCTGTTTTTT; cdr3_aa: CASSPVSGTANTGELFF
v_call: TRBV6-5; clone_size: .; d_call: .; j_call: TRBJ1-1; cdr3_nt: TGTGCCAGCACCCTCGGTTTGGCTGAAGCTTTCTTT; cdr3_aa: CASTLGLAEAFF
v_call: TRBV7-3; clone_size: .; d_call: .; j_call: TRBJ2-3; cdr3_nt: TGTGCCAGCAGCCCATCCACTAGCACAGATACGCAGTATTTT; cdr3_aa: CASSPSTSTDTQYF
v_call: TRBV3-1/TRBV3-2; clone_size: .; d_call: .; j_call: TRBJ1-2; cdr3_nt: TGTGCCAGCAGCCACTCGACAGTTGGCTATGGCTACACCTTC; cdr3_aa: CASSHSTVGYGYTF
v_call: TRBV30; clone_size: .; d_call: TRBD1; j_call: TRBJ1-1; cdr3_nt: TGTGCCGGAAGCCGGGACAGAACTAGCAAGGGAACTGAAGCTTTCTTT; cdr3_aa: CAGSRDRTSKGTEAFF